One and the same sample provided the 27 T cell receptor beta chains below, sequenced in a study of T-cell reconstitution after alpha-beta-depleted transplantation in children. Using unique molecular identifiers, the investigators prepared the TCRbeta library. TCRdb reprocessed the PCR reads via MiXCR and lists one record per CDR3 protein. The sample consists of tens of thousands of distinct CDR3 sequences, 5.5% to 7.5% of them appearing once. Source: PBMCs, mostly from graft donor cells, taken 60 days after TCRalphabeta/CD19-depleted stem cell transplant. The receptors stem from a female patient under 10 years old who had a stem cell transplant for aplastic anemia, so the T cells may come from the graft donor.

This clonotype was detected many times. This chain uses TRBV6-1 with TRBJ1-1; D not resolved. The CDR3 covers 12 residues. Germline CDR1 reads MNHNS; CDR2 reads SASEGT. With 7 bases removed from V and 7 bases from J, the gap between germline ends came to 13 bases. Written as DNA, the CDR3 is TGTGCCAGCACCCAAACGGTATTTGAAGCTTTCTTT. This gives the protein CASTQTVFEAFF.

The CDR3 here is CAWSERGRSGNTIYF. The CDR3 coding sequence is TGTGCCTGGAGTGAAAGGGGGCGAAGTGGAAACACCATATATTTT. V and J are TRBV30 and TRBJ1-3, with 7 bases identical to TRBD1. The V gene end was trimmed by 1 base and the J gene end by 3 bases; junction bases not matched to a gene: 6. Germline V gene lookup returns CDR1 GTSNPN and CDR2 SVGIG (reference sequence). The CDR3 is 15 amino acids.

About this clonotype: A read error may explain this, as a much larger clone is one base away. The chain couples TRBV6-6 to TRBJ2-3; 8 bases fit TRBD2. The germline gives CDR1 MNHNY, CDR2 SVGAGI (reference sequence). The CDR3 consists of 15 residues. After removal of 5 bases from V and 8 bases from J, the junction contained 12 bases not matched to a gene. CDR3 protein: CASSPSAGVACTQYF. CDR3 sequence (DNA): TGTGCCAGCAGTCCATCAGCGGGAGTCGCATGTACGCAGTATTTT.

The table lists this clonotype with many counts. The genes are TRBV12-3 or TRBV12-4 and TRBJ2-3; D could derive from TRBD1 or TRBD2 (5 bases each). The CDR3 is made up of 15 amino acids. Trimming took 5 bases from V and 4 from J, leaving 16 bases between them. DNA of the CDR3: TGTGCCAGCAGTAGCCGGGACCCCTCCGCAGATACGCAGTATTTT. Translated: CASSSRDPSADTQYF.

This clonotype was counted a few times. This chain uses TRBV28 with TRBJ2-5, with D unclear. V lost 3 bases and J 5 bases, leaving 28 bases between the germline ends. The CDR3 totals 19 residues. The germline V gene encodes CDR1 MDHEN and CDR2 SYDVKM. The chain's CDR3 is CASSFFFLLPGPLRETQYF. Here the CDR3 DNA reads TGTGCCAGCAGTTTTTTTTTTTTACTACCGGGTCCTCTTAGGGAGACCCAGTACTTC.

In its sample, this clonotype was seen many times. The chain has TRBV5-1 and TRBJ2-2; TRBD1 matches 8 bases. Trimming took 4 bases from V and 5 from J; bases not matched to a gene: 10. The CDR3 is made up of 16 amino acids. Germline CDR1 and CDR2: SGHRS and YFSETQ. CDR3 sequence reads: CASSPGQGLRTGELFF. The CDR3 bases are TGCGCCAGCAGCCCCGGACAGGGATTGCGGACCGGGGAGCTGTTTTTT. The complete variable domain, with remaining parts taken from reference TRBV5-1 and TRBJ2-2, reads KAGVTQTPRYLIKTRGQQVTLSCSPISGHRSVSWYQQTPGQGLQFLFEYFSETQRNKGNFPGRFSGRQFSNSRSEMNVSTLELGDSALYLCASSPGQGLRTGELFFGEGSRLTVL.

This clonotype was picked up many times. The chain combines TRBV18 with TRBJ1-4; TRBD1 might be the D (5 bases). The CDR3 is 17 residues long. Trimming stripped 4 bases from V and 2 bases from J, with 17 bases between. In germline, CDR1 is KGHSH, CDR2 LQKENI. CDR3 DNA: TGTGCCAGCTCACAGACAGTTTCTGGAGCCACTAATGAAAAACTGTTTTTT. Translated: CASSQTVSGATNEKLFF.

This clonotype has ten or more counts. The gene calls are TRBV28 and TRBJ2-7, with 8 positions matching TRBD2. With V trimmed by 3 bases and J by 2 bases, 3 bases remained unmatched. This CDR3 region has 14 residues. The germline gives CDR1 MDHEN, CDR2 SYDVKM. Here the CDR3 reads CASSLTSAPYEQYF. CDR3 bases: TGTGCCAGCAGTTTGACTAGCGCACCCTACGAGCAGTACTTC.

This clonotype has at least ten counts. This chain links TRBV7-9 with TRBJ1-1; D gene ambiguous. Trimming left V 2 bases short and J 5 bases short, with 6 bases between. The CDR3 spans 12 residues. Germline assignment: CDR1 SEHNR and CDR2 FQNEAQ (reference sequence). CDR3 loop: CASSLTKTEAFF. DNA for the CDR3: TGTGCCAGCAGCTTAACCAAGACTGAAGCTTTCTTT.

In this sample, this clonotype turned up many times. The chain couples TRBV6-6 to TRBJ2-5; 7 nucleotides line up with TRBD1. This CDR3 is 14 amino acids long. Unmatched junction bases numbered 3, after V lost 2 bases and J lost 3 bases. CDR1 and CDR2 (germline): MNHNY, SVGAGI (reference sequence). This CDR3 is CASSYGTVEETQYF. The CDR3 region has the DNA TGTGCCAGCAGTTACGGGACAGTGGAAGAGACCCAGTACTTC.

Ten or more counts support this clonotype. The chain links TRBV6-5 to TRBJ1-5; 10 nucleotides line up with TRBD1. V trimming: 6 bases; J trimming: 5 bases; junction bases outside the gene matches: 7. Germline CDR1 reads MNHEY; CDR2 reads SVGAGI. The CDR3 loop spans 15 amino acids. Written as DNA, the CDR3 is TGTGCCAGCAGCCGCGGACAGGGGGTAGATCAGCCCCAGCATTTT. Protein product: CASSRGQGVDQPQHF.

This clonotype has at least ten counts. V usage is TRBV12-3 or TRBV12-4 and J usage is TRBJ1-5, with D maybe TRBD1 (5 bases). V lost 5 bases and J 3 bases, leaving 11 bases between the germline ends. CDR3 size: 14 residues. Here the CDR3 reads CASSTTGINQPQHF. The CDR3 DNA follows: TGTGCCAGCAGTACTACAGGTATCAATCAGCCCCAGCATTTT.

This clonotype was counted at least ten times. The rearrangement joins TRBV5-4 to TRBJ2-5; D is ambiguous. V dropped 3 bases and J dropped 6 bases, with 15 bases sitting between them. Per the germline V gene, CDR1 is SGHNT and CDR2 is YYREEE (reference sequence). The CDR3 covers 14 residues. The CDR3 DNA reads as TGTGCCAGCAGCTCTCAGGATTCTGTAAAGACCCAGTACTTC. It yields the protein CASSSQDSVKTQYF.

This clonotype came up many times. V and J are TRBV3-1 and TRBJ2-7; TRBD2 matches at 8 bases. With 3 bases clipped from V and 6 bases from J, the junction kept 10 bases outside the gene matches. The CDR3 loop spans 15 amino acids. CDR1 and CDR2 (germline): LGHDT, YNNKEL (reference sequence). CDR3 loop: CASSQGGAGVPEQYF. The CDR3 coding sequence is TGTGCCAGCAGCCAGGGGGGAGCGGGAGTACCCGAGCAGTACTTC.

This rearrangement joins TRBV2 to TRBJ2-5; 10 bases match TRBD2. V was clipped by 4 bases and J by 4 bases; unmatched bases: 6. Germline V CDR1 and CDR2: SNHLY, FYNNEI. The CDR3 has 15 residues. Here the CDR3 reads CASSVPSGSRETQYF. CDR3 coding DNA: TGTGCCAGCAGTGTACCTAGCGGGAGTAGAGAGACCCAGTACTTC.

This clonotype was seen repeatedly, ten times or more. The chain recombines TRBV20-1 with TRBJ2-3, with 10 bases lining up with TRBD2. CDR1 is DFQATT and CDR2 is SNEGSKA in the germline V gene (reference sequence). With V trimmed by 6 bases and J by 10 bases, 10 bases remained unmatched. The CDR3 sequence is 13 residues long. Here the CDR3 reads CSARRSSGSSQYF. The CDR3 DNA is TGCAGTGCAAGAAGGTCTAGCGGGAGCTCGCAGTATTTT.

This clonotype was picked up many times. This chain connects TRBV10-3 to TRBJ2-3; 8 positions agree with TRBD1. Germline V gene lookup returns CDR1 ENHRY and CDR2 SYGVKD. This CDR3 has 18 amino acids. Trimming at V came to 6 bases and at J to 1 base, leaving 15 bases not matched to a gene. The CDR3 region has the DNA TGTGCCATCAGACGGGGCAGGGGGCCCCGGGCTGGCACAGATACGCAGTATTTT. Translated: CAIRRGRGPRAGTDTQYF.

This clonotype showed up many times. This chain connects TRBV20-1 to TRBJ2-3, with D hard to call. Germline CDR1 is DFQATT and CDR2 is SNEGSKA (reference sequence). Between the trimmed V and J ends, which lost 4 bases and 4 bases, there was a span of 21 bases. The CDR3 sequence is 16 residues long. CDR3 amino acids: CSATAHIFDVADTQYF. The DNA of the CDR3 is TGCAGTGCTACAGCACACATATTCGATGTGGCAGATACGCAGTATTTT.

This clonotype was seen repeatedly, ten times or more. The V gene is TRBV5-5, the J gene TRBJ2-7, with 11 bases matching TRBD1. Germline V gene lookup returns CDR1 SGHKS and CDR2 YYEKEE (reference sequence). The CDR3 totals 16 residues. V lost 2 bases to trimming and J lost 3 bases; unmatched junction nucleotides: 7. As DNA, the CDR3 is TGTGCCAGCAGCTTTTCTCCGGGACAGGGGGTCTACGAGCAGTACTTC. Its protein product is CASSFSPGQGVYEQYF.

This clonotype qualifies as large. The chain carries TRBV4-3 and TRBJ2-1; D unresolved. V lost 4 bases to trimming and J lost 8 bases, with 12 bases between them. The CDR3 spans 13 residues. Germline V gene sequence: CDR1 LGHNA, CDR2 YSLEER. Here the CDR3 reads CASSPDPEDEQFF. The CDR3 DNA follows: TGCGCCAGCAGCCCAGACCCAGAGGATGAGCAGTTCTTC.

This clonotype was observed a few times. The chain employs TRBV19 and TRBJ2-1; D possibly uses TRBD1 or TRBD2 (5 bases each). The V and J ends lost 5 bases and 6 bases respectively, with 14 bases between them. Germline CDR1 and CDR2: LNHDA and SQIVND (reference sequence). The CDR3 contains 14 residues. The CDR3 reads CASSSQGDFNEQFF. Written as DNA, the CDR3 is TGTGCCAGTAGTTCCCAGGGAGACTTCAATGAGCAGTTCTTC.

In its sample, this clonotype was seen many times. The genes are TRBV12-3 or TRBV12-4 and TRBJ2-7; unclear D gene. Trimming pared 2 bases from V and 4 bases from J, leaving 6 bases between. The CDR3 is 12 residues long. CDR3 region: CASSLMPYEQYF. The CDR3 DNA sequence: TGTGCCAGCAGTTTAATGCCTTACGAGCAGTACTTC.

This clonotype showed up many times. The chain has TRBV5-6 and TRBJ2-2; no reliable D call. The CDR3 consists of 16 residues. Per the germline V gene, CDR1 is SGHDT and CDR2 is YYEEEE. V was clipped by 1 base and J by 0 bases, with 10 bases between them. The CDR3 protein is CASSLLRQANTGELFF. As DNA, the CDR3 is TGTGCCAGCAGCTTGCTTCGGCAGGCGAACACCGGGGAGCTGTTTTTT.

This clonotype was counted ten times or more. The gene calls are TRBV20-1 and TRBJ2-5; D not resolved. The germline V gene encodes CDR1 DFQATT and CDR2 SNEGSKA (reference sequence). V gave up 1 base and J gave up 9 bases, with 24 bases separating them. The CDR3 contains 16 residues. The CDR3 sequence is CSARVRSRLTPRAQYF. The CDR3 DNA reads as TGCAGTGCTAGAGTGCGGAGTCGCCTAACCCCTCGAGCCCAGTACTTC.

This clonotype was detected many times. This chain links TRBV11-2 with TRBJ2-7, with 10 bases lining up with TRBD1. The CDR3 sequence is 13 residues long. Germline assignment: CDR1 SGHAT and CDR2 FQNNGV. Germline trimming cut 5 bases from V and 3 bases from J; bases unmatched to any gene: 1. The CDR3 bases are TGTGCCAGCAGCCGGGACAGGGGCTACGAGCAGTACTTC. As protein: CASSRDRGYEQYF.

There are many counts of this clonotype. The chain has TRBV25-1 and TRBJ2-3; perhaps TRBD1 as D (6 bases). V was pared by 3 bases and J by 7 bases, with 8 bases between. Germline V gives CDR1 MGHDK, CDR2 SYGVNS. The CDR3 consists of 12 residues. Written as DNA, the CDR3 is TGTGCCAGCAGTGAGGGGACATATACGCAGTATTTT. Its translation is CASSEGTYTQYF.

This clonotype was counted ten times or more. The chain combines TRBV6-6 with TRBJ2-1; 15 bases map to TRBD2. CDR1 and CDR2 from the germline V gene are MNHNY and SVGAGI (reference sequence). The CDR3 has 19 amino acids. V gave up 1 base and J gave up 7 bases; unmatched junction bases: 11. The CDR3: CASSYYPVGLAGGTNEQFF. DNA for the CDR3: TGTGCCAGCAGTTACTACCCCGTTGGACTAGCGGGAGGGACGAATGAGCAGTTCTTC.